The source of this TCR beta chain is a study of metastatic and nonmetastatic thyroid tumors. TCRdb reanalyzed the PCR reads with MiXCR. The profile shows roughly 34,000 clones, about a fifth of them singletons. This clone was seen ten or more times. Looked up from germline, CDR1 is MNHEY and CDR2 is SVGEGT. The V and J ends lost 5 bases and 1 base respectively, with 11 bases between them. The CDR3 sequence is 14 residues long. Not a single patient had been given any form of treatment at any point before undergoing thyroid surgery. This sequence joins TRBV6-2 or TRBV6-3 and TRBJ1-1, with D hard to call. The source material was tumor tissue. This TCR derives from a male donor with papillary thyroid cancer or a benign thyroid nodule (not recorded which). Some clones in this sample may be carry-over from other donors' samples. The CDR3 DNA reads TGTGCCAGCAGTCCCCCGGGTGGGAACACTGAAGCTTTCTTT. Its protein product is CASSPPGGNTEAFF.